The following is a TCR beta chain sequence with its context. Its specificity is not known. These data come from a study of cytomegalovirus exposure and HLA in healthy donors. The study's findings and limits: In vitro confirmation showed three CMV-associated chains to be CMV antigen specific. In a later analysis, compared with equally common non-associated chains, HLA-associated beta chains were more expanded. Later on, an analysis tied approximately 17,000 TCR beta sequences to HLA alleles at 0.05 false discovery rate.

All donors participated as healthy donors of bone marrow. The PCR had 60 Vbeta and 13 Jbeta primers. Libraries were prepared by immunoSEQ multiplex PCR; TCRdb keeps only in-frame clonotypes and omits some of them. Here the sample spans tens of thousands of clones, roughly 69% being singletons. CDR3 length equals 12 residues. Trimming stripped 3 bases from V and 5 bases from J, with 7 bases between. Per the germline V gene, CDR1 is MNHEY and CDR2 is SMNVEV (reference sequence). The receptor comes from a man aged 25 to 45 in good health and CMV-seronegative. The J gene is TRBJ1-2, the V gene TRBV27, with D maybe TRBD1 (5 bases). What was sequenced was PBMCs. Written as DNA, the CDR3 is TGTGCCAGCAGTTTTGGGGGGTATGGCTACACCTTC. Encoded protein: CASSFGGYGYTF.